This paragraph covers one T cell receptor (beta chain) sequence. Its matching antigen is unknown. This record belongs to a study of T cell responses to AZD1222 COVID-19 vaccine. Per the germline V gene, CDR1 is LNHNV and CDR2 is YYDKDF (reference sequence). With V trimmed by 5 bases and J by 2 bases, 7 bases remained unmatched. The CDR3 length is 15 residues. Profiled with immunoSEQ multiplex PCR; TCRdb holds only in-frame clones, not every one. The sample contains roughly 86,000 clones, 85% of which appear only once. General study results and limits: Seropositive AZD1222 recipients at baseline numbered only five or six. Regions left unmutated in variants are reportedly the target of nearly half of spike-specific TCRs. Across the whole spike, CD4 TCRs peaked at regions 160-218 and 743-854.

Recipients boosted at about 4 weeks or about 12 weeks are pooled. Material: peripheral blood, obtained 28 days after the second AZD1222 dose. The rearrangement uses TRBV15 and TRBJ2-7, with TRBD1 matching 9 bases. The TCR originated in an adult who received the AZD1222 COVID-19 vaccine. The CDR3 region has the DNA TGTGCCACCAGCCCGGACAGGGGACCCACCTACGAGCAGTACTTC. It translates to CATSPDRGPTYEQYF.